Included here is one T cell receptor beta chain sequence, with context. The source of the sample is a study of blood T cell repertoires in COVID-19. About the study: Material from acute and convalescent COVID-19 was sourced from the United States, Italy and Spain. In each case, the material was cDNA or gDNA derived from T cells, B-cell-depleted T cells, or PBMCs.

Authors' data handling: By means of reference gene primer amplification, nucleated cell counts were estimated. Assay used: immunoSEQ multiplex PCR; TCRdb lists only in-frame clones, some missing. The V and J calls and clone size are taken from that table; D and trimming were inferred from the DNA. The repertoire holds roughly 250,000 clones, 86% seen once, with over 7.5% in the top ten. This CDR3 has 14 residues. Trimming took 0 bases from V and 6 from J, leaving 12 bases between them. Germline assignment: CDR1 MGHRA and CDR2 YSYEKL. The material sequenced was peripheral blood. The rearrangement joins TRBV4-1 to TRBJ2-7, with TRBD1 as a possible D gene (5 bases). This receptor was identified in a man between 35 and 55 years old who had recovered from COVID-19. The CDR3 region has the DNA TGCGCCAGCAGCCAAGACAGGGTTAGTGGCGAGCAGTACTTC. Translated: CASSQDRVSGEQYF.